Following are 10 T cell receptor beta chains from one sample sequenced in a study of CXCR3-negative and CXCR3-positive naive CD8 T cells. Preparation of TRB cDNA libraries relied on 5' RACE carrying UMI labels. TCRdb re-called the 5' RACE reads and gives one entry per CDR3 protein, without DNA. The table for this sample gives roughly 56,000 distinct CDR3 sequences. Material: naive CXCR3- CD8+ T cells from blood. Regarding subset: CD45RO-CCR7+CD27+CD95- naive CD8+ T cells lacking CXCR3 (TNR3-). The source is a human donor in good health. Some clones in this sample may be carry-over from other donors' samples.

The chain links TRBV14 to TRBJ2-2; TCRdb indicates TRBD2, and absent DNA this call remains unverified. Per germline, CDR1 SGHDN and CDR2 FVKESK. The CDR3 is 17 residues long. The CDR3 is CASSPTALASRTGELFF. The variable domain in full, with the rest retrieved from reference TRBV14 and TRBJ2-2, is EAGVTQFPSHSVIEKGQTVTLRCDPISGHDNLYWYRRVMGKEIKFLLHFVKESKQDESGMPNNRFLAERTGGTYSTLKVQPAELEDSGVYFCASSPTALASRTGELFFGEGSRLTVL.

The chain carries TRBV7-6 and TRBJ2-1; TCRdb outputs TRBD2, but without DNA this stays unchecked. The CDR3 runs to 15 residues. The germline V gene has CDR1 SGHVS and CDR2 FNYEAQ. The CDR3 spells CASSLEREYYNEQFF.

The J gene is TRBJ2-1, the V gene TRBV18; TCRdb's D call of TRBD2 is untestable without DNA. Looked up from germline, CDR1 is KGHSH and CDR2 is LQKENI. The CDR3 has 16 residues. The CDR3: CASLTVRAPIYNEQFF.

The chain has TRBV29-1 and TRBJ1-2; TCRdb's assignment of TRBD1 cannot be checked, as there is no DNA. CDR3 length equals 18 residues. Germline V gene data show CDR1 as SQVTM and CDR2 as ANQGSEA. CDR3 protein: CSTDIMHENLNRDYGYTF.

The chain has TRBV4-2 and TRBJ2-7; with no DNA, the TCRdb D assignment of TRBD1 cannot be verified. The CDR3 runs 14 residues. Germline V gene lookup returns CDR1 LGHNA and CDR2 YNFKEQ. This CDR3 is CASSPPGETYEQYF.

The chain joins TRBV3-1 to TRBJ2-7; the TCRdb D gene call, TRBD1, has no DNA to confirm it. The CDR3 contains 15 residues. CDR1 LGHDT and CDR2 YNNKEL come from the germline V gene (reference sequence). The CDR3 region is CASSYRDQTSYEQYF.

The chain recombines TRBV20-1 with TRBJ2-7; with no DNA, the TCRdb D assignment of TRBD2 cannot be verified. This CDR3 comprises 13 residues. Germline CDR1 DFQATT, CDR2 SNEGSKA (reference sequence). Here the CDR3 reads CSASSPTAYEQYF.

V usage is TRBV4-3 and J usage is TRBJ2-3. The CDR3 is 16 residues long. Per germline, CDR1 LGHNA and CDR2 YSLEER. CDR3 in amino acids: CASSQDRGTSTDTQYF.

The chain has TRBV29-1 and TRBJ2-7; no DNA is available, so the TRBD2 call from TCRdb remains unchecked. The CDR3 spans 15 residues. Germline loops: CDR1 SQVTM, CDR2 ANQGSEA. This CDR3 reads CSALTSGIGSYEQYF.

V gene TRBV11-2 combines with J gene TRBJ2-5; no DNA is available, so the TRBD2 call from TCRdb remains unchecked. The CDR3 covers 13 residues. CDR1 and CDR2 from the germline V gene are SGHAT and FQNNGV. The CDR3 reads CASRGSGKETQYF.